This is a list of T cell receptor beta chains from one sample in a study of blood T cells in healthy people across ages. TCRdb itself ran the 5' RACE reads through MiXCR, one entry per CDR3 protein. The sample lists 790,000 or so distinct CDR3 sequences; roughly 56% were seen once. The sample consisted of blood. Source of these receptors: a man in his forties or fifties in good health. Both conserved end residues are part of each CDR3. Each record gives: clone size, V gene, J gene, D gene, CDR3 DNA, CDR3 protein. D genes are given only for firm matches. Some rows have no size entry. The others give once, few or many, or a class for an expanded clone.

NA	TRBV27	TRBJ1-6	NA	TGTGCCAGCAGCCGCGGACAGTATAATTCACCCCTCCACTTT	CASSRGQYNSPLHF
NA	TRBV6-5	TRBJ1-6	NA	TGTGCCAGCAGTTACTCCTCGGACGGCGGGGGTTCACCCCTCCACTTT	CASSYSSDGGGSPLHF
NA	TRBV2	TRBJ1-6	NA	TGTGCCAGCAGTGGGGGGACCGAGAATTTACCCCTCCACTTT	CASSGGTENLPLHF
NA	TRBV29-1	TRBJ2-7	NA	TGCAGCGTTGGGAGGGGCGAGAGCTCCTACGAGCAGTACTTC	CSVGRGESSYEQYF
many	TRBV6-5	TRBJ2-3	NA	TGTGCCAGCATACAGCGGGGCACAGATACGCAGTATTTT	CASIQRGTDTQYF
few	TRBV27	TRBJ2-3	NA	TGTGCCAGCAGTCCTGGGGGCAGGACTTTTGATACGCAGTATTTT	CASSPGGRTFDTQYF
NA	TRBV10-3	TRBJ1-1	TRBD1	TGTGCCATCAGACCGGGACAGGGAGTAGACACTGAAGCTTTCTTT	CAIRPGQGVDTEAFF
NA	TRBV21-1	TRBJ2-1	NA	TGTGCCAGCAGCAAGCAACTACCGGGACAGGGGCCGCGTTACTCCTACAATGAGCAGTTCTTC	CASSKQLPGQGPRYSYNEQFF
once	TRBV4-1	TRBJ2-1	TRBD2	TGCGCCAGCAGCCCCCGGGGACTAGCGGAAATAGCGTCAGGTGAGCAGTTCTTC	CASSPRGLAEIASGEQFF
NA	TRBV24-1	TRBJ2-1	NA	TGTGCCACCAGTGATTTAGGGGGGCCTGAGCAGTTCTTC	CATSDLGGPEQFF
NA	TRBV9	TRBJ2-7	TRBD2	TGTGCCAGCAGCGTAGCCCCGGGGACTAGCGGGAGCGAGCAGTACTTC	CASSVAPGTSGSEQYF
few	TRBV7-3	TRBJ2-2	TRBD2	TGTGCCAGCAGCCCGACTAGCGTGAACACCGGGGAGCTGTTTTTT	CASSPTSVNTGELFF
NA	TRBV2	TRBJ2-2	TRBD1	TGTGCCAGCACCCCGACAGGGACCGGGGAGCTGTTTTTT	CASTPTGTGELFF
NA	TRBV10-2	TRBJ2-5	TRBD2	TGCGCCAGCAGTGAGCCTAGACTAGCGGGTCATTGGAATGAGCAGTACTTC	CASSEPRLAGHWNEQYF
NA	TRBV4-2	TRBJ2-3	NA	TGTGCCAGCAGCCAGGCGAGGGGCGAGTTCACAGATACGCAGTATTTT	CASSQARGEFTDTQYF